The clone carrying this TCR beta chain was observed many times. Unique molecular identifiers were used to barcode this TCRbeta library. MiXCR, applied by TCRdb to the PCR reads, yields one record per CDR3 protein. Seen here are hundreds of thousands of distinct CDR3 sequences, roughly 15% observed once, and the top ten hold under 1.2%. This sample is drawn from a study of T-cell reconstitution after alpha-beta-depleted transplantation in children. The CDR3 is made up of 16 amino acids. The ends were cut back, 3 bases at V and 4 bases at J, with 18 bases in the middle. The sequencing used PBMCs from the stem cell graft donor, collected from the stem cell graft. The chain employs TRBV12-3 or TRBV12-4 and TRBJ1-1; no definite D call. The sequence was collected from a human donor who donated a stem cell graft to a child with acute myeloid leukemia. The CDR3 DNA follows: TGTGCCAGCAGTTTTGGTACACTGAAAGCGTTCACTGAAGCTTTCTTT. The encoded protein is CASSFGTLKAFTEAFF.